Listed here are 27 T cell receptor beta chains from one sample, sequenced in a study of post-analysis software for immune sequencing data. No antigens are known for them. Broader study findings: Comparison of patients with controls showed about 5 TRBV segments more frequent in patients, TRBV5-6, TRBV5-1 and TRBV20-1 among them.

Every TCR beta cDNA library bore unique molecular identifiers. TCRdb re-derived calls from the PCR reads in MiXCR, one entry per CDR3 protein. The data show roughly 410,000 distinct CDR3 sequences, 30% to 45% seen once. Sample: blood. The receptors originated from a girl aged 10-17 years with multiple sclerosis.

The V call is TRBV2, the J call TRBJ1-1, with 10 bases that match TRBD1. Germline-derived CDR1 and CDR2 are SNHLY and FYNNEI. This CDR3 has 13 amino acids. Trimming at V came to 5 bases and at J to 7 bases, leaving 4 bases not matched to a gene. CDR3: CASSRQGAGEAFF. The CDR3 DNA is TGTGCCAGCAGTCGACAGGGGGCAGGTGAAGCTTTCTTT.

This chain links TRBV13 with TRBJ1-2; D unclear. The V and J ends lost 3 bases and 7 bases respectively, with 9 bases between them. The germline gives CDR1 PRHDT, CDR2 FYEKMQ (reference sequence). The CDR3 contains 12 residues. The CDR3 nucleotides read TGTGCCAGCAGCTTTATACCGGGTGGCTACACCTTC. Amino acid sequence: CASSFIPGGYTF.

The table lists this clonotype with a few counts. V is TRBV3-1 and J is TRBJ2-7; D assignment may be TRBD1 or TRBD2 (5 bases each). Germline-derived CDR1 and CDR2 are LGHDT and YNNKEL (reference sequence). V gave up 3 bases and J gave up 7 bases, with 16 bases separating them. The CDR3 covers 14 residues. CDR3: CASSHGTPGREQYF. Here the CDR3 DNA reads TGTGCCAGCAGCCACGGGACGCCAGGCCGTGAGCAGTACTTC.

This clonotype showed up just once. This chain links TRBV5-1 with TRBJ2-7, with a possible D match to TRBD2 (5 bases). Germline CDR1 SGHRS, CDR2 YFSETQ. Trimming removed 4 bases from V and 2 bases from J, with 16 bases in between. The CDR3 is 15 residues long. DNA of the CDR3: TGCGCCAGCAGCCTGCAGGAGTGGGGAGCCTACGAGCAGTACTTC. Its protein product is CASSLQEWGAYEQYF.

This clonotype was found a few times. The chain is built from TRBV11-2 and TRBJ2-5, with 7 bases lining up with TRBD1. J was trimmed by 4 bases and V by 5 bases; bases with no gene match: 10. Germline assignment: CDR1 SGHAT and CDR2 FQNNGV. This CDR3 contains 15 residues. The CDR3 sequence: CASSPRGNRGETQYF. The CDR3 DNA reads as TGTGCCAGCAGCCCACGAGGAAACAGGGGAGAGACCCAGTACTTC.

V gene TRBV7-8 combines with J gene TRBJ2-3; D tentatively reads TRBD1 or TRBD2 (5 bases each). Trimming pared 2 bases from V and 4 bases from J, leaving 10 bases between. Germline assignment: CDR1 SGHVS and CDR2 FQNEAQ. The CDR3 runs to 14 residues. The chain's CDR3 is CASSLYGASDTQYF. The CDR3 DNA sequence: TGTGCCAGCAGCTTATACGGGGCCTCAGATACGCAGTATTTT.

This clonotype was counted between two and nine times. The J gene is TRBJ2-3, the V gene TRBV12-3 or TRBV12-4; D ambiguous. The CDR3 runs 13 residues. The V and J ends lost 1 base and 4 bases respectively, with 6 bases between them. CDR3 nucleotide sequence: TGTGCCAGCAGTTTAGGTAACGCAGATACGCAGTATTTT. Its protein is CASSLGNADTQYF.

The V gene is TRBV7-9, the J gene TRBJ2-1; TRBD2 matches at 10 bases. V lost 5 bases to trimming and J lost 4 bases; unmatched junction nucleotides: 5. Per germline, CDR1 SEHNR and CDR2 FQNEAQ (reference sequence). CDR3 length: 15 residues. The CDR3 reads CASSPSGGLYNEQFF. In DNA, the CDR3 is TGTGCCAGCAGCCCTAGCGGGGGACTTTACAATGAGCAGTTCTTC.

This clonotype was observed a few times. The chain is built from TRBV9 and TRBJ2-5, with unresolved D. The CDR3 extends over 15 amino acids. V was cut by 0 bases and J by 1 base, with 10 bases left in between. CDR1 and CDR2 from the germline V gene are SGDLS and YYNGEE. CDR3 in DNA: TGTGCCAGCAGCGTAGAGGGCCGACCCCAAGAGACCCAGTACTTC. This codes for CASSVEGRPQETQYF.

V is TRBV3-1 and J is TRBJ1-2, with D unclear. Trimming cost V 5 bases and J 6 bases, with 13 bases left between them. Germline loops: CDR1 LGHDT, CDR2 YNNKEL (reference sequence). This CDR3 is 13 amino acids long. Written as DNA, the CDR3 is TGTGCCAGCAGCTACAGTGCCGGGGATGGCTACACCTTC. This gives the protein CASSYSAGDGYTF. Full variable domain (outside the CDR3, taken from reference TRBV3-1 and TRBJ1-2): DTAVSQTPKYLVTQMGNDKSIKCEQNLGHDTMYWYKQDSKKFLKIMFSYNNKELIINETVPNRFSPKSPDKAHLNLHINSLELGDSAVYFCASSYSAGDGYTFGSGTRLTVV.

This rearrangement joins TRBV28 to TRBJ1-2; TRBD1 matches 7 bases. CDR3 length: 18 amino acids. From germline, CDR1 is MDHEN and CDR2 SYDVKM. Trimming at V came to 5 bases and at J to 0 bases, leaving 15 bases not matched to a gene. For the CDR3, the DNA is TGTGCCAGCAGTCACCGGGGGACAGAGTACTACGCTAACTATGGCTACACCTTC. Residues: CASSHRGTEYYANYGYTF.

The table lists this clonotype with many counts. The chain employs TRBV7-2 and TRBJ2-7, with D perhaps TRBD1 (6 bases). CDR3 length: 13 residues. The germline V gene has CDR1 SGHTA and CDR2 FQGNSA. Trimming left V 3 bases short and J 7 bases short, with 13 bases between. The CDR3 spells CASSLSTGFEQYF. CDR3 DNA: TGTGCCAGCAGCTTGTCGACAGGCTTTGAGCAGTACTTC.

The CDR3 coding sequence is TGCGCCAGCAGCTTTACGGCCGGGACAGCTCCCTACAATGAGCAGTTCTTC. Translating gives CASSFTAGTAPYNEQFF. The rearrangement links TRBV5-1 to TRBJ2-1; 7 bases fit TRBD1. CDR3 length equals 17 residues. CDR1 is SGHRS, CDR2 YFSETQ, per germline. The trim removed 2 bases at V and 2 bases at J, leaving 10 bases unmatched.

This clonotype was recorded a few times. Here the CDR3 reads CASSLGGPSGEQFF. The CDR3 DNA reads as TGCGCCAGCAGCTTGGGGGGACCTAGCGGGGAGCAGTTCTTC. The rearrangement uses TRBV5-1 and TRBJ2-1, with 8 bases identical to TRBD2. CDR3 size: 14 residues. The V gene end was trimmed by 0 bases and the J gene end by 10 bases; junction bases not matched to a gene: 6. Per germline, CDR1 SGHRS and CDR2 YFSETQ. The whole variable domain, filled in from reference TRBV5-1 and TRBJ2-1, reads KAGVTQTPRYLIKTRGQQVTLSCSPISGHRSVSWYQQTPGQGLQFLFEYFSETQRNKGNFPGRFSGRQFSNSRSEMNVSTLELGDSALYLCASSLGGPSGEQFFGPGTRLTVL.

In this sample, this clonotype turned up a few times. This chain's CDR3 is CSAKQGTQYF. In DNA form, the CDR3 reads TGCAGTGCTAAACAGGGGACGCAGTATTTT. The rearrangement uses TRBV20-1 and TRBJ2-3; 7 bases agree with TRBD1. The CDR3 length is 10 residues. J gave up 9 bases and V 4 bases, and 1 base lay outside the gene matches. Looked up from germline, CDR1 is DFQATT and CDR2 is SNEGSKA (reference sequence).

The genes are TRBV4-1 and TRBJ1-2; possibly TRBD1 for D (5 bases). Trimming left V 0 bases short and J 3 bases short, with 20 bases between. The CDR3 loop spans 18 amino acids. Germline V lookup: CDR1 MGHRA, CDR2 YSYEKL. CDR3 residues: CASSQDDRRAGKYYGYTF. CDR3 bases: TGCGCCAGCAGCCAAGATGATCGACGGGCAGGGAAGTACTATGGCTACACCTTC.

The chain uses TRBV29-1 and TRBJ2-3; D not resolved. Germline V gene lookup returns CDR1 SQVTM and CDR2 ANQGSEA. There are 11 residues in the CDR3. Between the trimmed V and J ends, which lost 4 bases and 4 bases, there was a span of 6 bases. Here the CDR3 reads CSVAAPDTQYF. Written as DNA, the CDR3 is TGCAGCGTTGCCGCGCCAGATACGCAGTATTTT.

This clonotype has a handful of counts. The chain joins TRBV3-1 to TRBJ2-1; D uncertain. CDR1 is LGHDT and CDR2 is YNNKEL in the germline V gene (reference sequence). This CDR3 region has 11 residues. V was shortened by 10 bases and J by 5 bases, with 9 bases between the two germline ends. The CDR3 DNA reads TGTGCCATCCGCGATAACAATGAGCAGTTCTTC. Its protein product is CAIRDNNEQFF.

Notes on this clonotype: One junction end disagrees with the germline gene, perhaps due to a read error. The V call is TRBV5-1, the J call TRBJ2-1; TRBD2 matches at 13 bases. The CDR3 is 15 amino acids. The germline gives CDR1 SGHRS, CDR2 YFSETQ. The CDR3 bases are TGCGTCAGCGGGCCCGGGACTAGCGGGGACAATGAGCAGTTCTTC. Protein sequence: CVSGPGTSGDNEQFF.

This chain joins TRBV28 and TRBJ2-1, with 10 bases that match TRBD1. The germline CDR1 and CDR2 sequences are MDHEN and SYDVKM. V was clipped by 8 bases and J by 3 bases; unmatched bases: 13. CDR3 length: 17 residues. The CDR3: CASHEMSGDRGYNEQFF. DNA of the CDR3: TGTGCCAGCCACGAGATGAGCGGGGACAGGGGCTACAATGAGCAGTTCTTC. The complete variable domain, with remaining parts taken from reference TRBV28 and TRBJ2-1, reads DVKVTQSSRYLVKRTGEKVFLECVQDMDHENMFWYRQDPGLGLRLIYFSYDVKMKEKGDIPEGYSVSREKKERFSLILESASTNQTSMYLCASHEMSGDRGYNEQFFGPGTRLTVL.

This chain links TRBV6-2 or TRBV6-3 with TRBJ1-1, with a possible D match to TRBD1 (5 bases). The CDR3 has 15 amino acids. V lost 2 bases to trimming and J lost 1 base, with 11 bases between them. Germline V gene sequence: CDR1 MNHEY, CDR2 SVGEGT. CDR3 nucleotide sequence: TGTGCCAGCAGTTACCGACAGAAAGGGAACACTGAAGCTTTCTTT. The encoded protein is CASSYRQKGNTEAFF.

This clonotype has just a few counts. The chain uses TRBV12-3 or TRBV12-4 and TRBJ1-5; D unresolved. The CDR3 is made up of 14 amino acids. V gave up 5 bases and J gave up 0 bases, with 8 bases separating them. The CDR3 sequence is CASSELDSNQPQHF. DNA for the CDR3: TGTGCCAGCAGTGAGCTGGATAGCAATCAGCCCCAGCATTTT.

This clonotype showed up just once. V usage is TRBV19 and J usage is TRBJ1-1; D is unclear. The CDR3 loop spans 12 amino acids. Germline V CDR1 and CDR2: LNHDA, SQIVND (reference sequence). Deletions cut 4 bases from V and 6 bases from J, with 9 bases between. CDR3 sequence reads: CASSRRAAEAFF. The CDR3 region has the DNA TGTGCCAGTAGTAGGAGGGCCGCTGAAGCTTTCTTT.

This clonotype was counted between two and nine times. CDR3: CASSGDTGANEKLFF. The CDR3 bases are TGCGCCAGCAGCGGGGACACCGGTGCTAATGAAAAACTGTTTTTT. The chain combines TRBV4-3 with TRBJ1-4, with D possibly matching TRBD1 (6 bases). From germline, CDR1 is LGHNA and CDR2 YSLEER. V lost 5 bases, J lost 3 bases, and 13 bases lay in between. This CDR3 is built from 15 residues.

This chain links TRBV7-2 with TRBJ2-3; D not resolved. CDR3 length: 12 residues. Germline V CDR1 and CDR2: SGHTA, FQGNSA. The V end was cut by 5 bases, the J end by 5 bases, with 8 bases between. In DNA form, the CDR3 reads TGTGCCAGCAGCCCCACGATAGATACGCAGTATTTT. Its translation is CASSPTIDTQYF.

As regards this clonotype: The junction departs from the called germline gene at one end, perhaps through a read error. This chain's CDR3 is CASSPLSYGQYF. CDR3 in DNA: TGTGCCAGCAGCCCTCTCTCCTACGGGCAGTACTTC. The chain links TRBV7-8 to TRBJ2-7; D call uncertain. The germline CDR1 and CDR2 sequences are SGHVS and FQNEAQ. The CDR3 consists of 12 residues. Combining the CDR3 with reference TRBV7-8 and TRBJ2-7 gives the whole variable domain GAGVSQSPRYKVAKRGQDVALRCDPISGHVSLFWYQQALGQGPEFLTYFQNEAQLDKSGLPSDRFFAERPEGSVSTLKIQRTQQEDSAVYLCASSPLSYGQYFGPGTRLTVT.

The chain employs TRBV2 and TRBJ2-6, with D hard to call. Germline assignment: CDR1 SNHLY and CDR2 FYNNEI. The V gene lost 6 bases and the J gene lost 4 bases, with 10 bases spanning the gap. The length of the CDR3 is 14 residues. The CDR3 reads CASSQTTGANVLTF. CDR3 DNA: TGTGCCAGCAGCCAAACCACCGGGGCCAACGTCCTGACTTTC.